Shown below are 4 T cell receptor beta chains from a single sample sequenced in a study of blood T cell repertoires in COVID-19. Sequencing was performed with immunoSEQ multiplex PCR; in TCRdb, only in-frame clones are kept and a portion is missing. The sample lists about 68,000 clones; about 82% were seen once. What was sequenced was peripheral blood. The source is a man in his fifties or sixties with acute or convalescent COVID-19.

This clone was found a few times. The DNA of the CDR3 is TGCAGCGCAAGACAGGGGGGGGACTACGAGCAGTACTTC. As protein: CSARQGGDYEQYF. The chain uses TRBV29-1 and TRBJ2-7, with 9 bases matching TRBD1. Trimming removed 7 bases from V and 3 bases from J; junction bases left unmatched: 7. The CDR3 has 13 amino acids. The germline V gene has CDR1 SQVTM and CDR2 ANQGSEA.

The chain uses TRBV5-5 and TRBJ2-2; 11 bases line up with TRBD1. J lost 7 bases, V lost 6 bases, and 8 bases had no gene match. CDR1 and CDR2 (germline): SGHKS, YYEKEE (reference sequence). CDR3 length: 15 amino acids. The CDR3: CASTGQGAQNGELFF. The DNA of the CDR3 is TGTGCCAGCACCGGACAGGGGGCCCAAAACGGGGAGCTGTTTTTT.

The chain has TRBV6-2 or TRBV6-3 and TRBJ1-2; the match to TRBD1 covers 10 bases. The CDR3 runs to 15 residues. Looked up from germline, CDR1 is MNHEY and CDR2 is SVGEGT. V was clipped by 5 bases and J by 5 bases; unmatched bases: 8. As DNA, the CDR3 is TGTGCCAGCAGTCTGACAGGGGGCGAGGGATATGGCTACACCTTC. Translated, it gives CASSLTGGEGYGYTF.

This chain joins TRBV2 and TRBJ2-5, with a tentative D call TRBD1 (6 bases). Looked up from germline, CDR1 is SNHLY and CDR2 is FYNNEI. CDR3 size: 15 residues. V lost 1 base and J 2 bases, leaving 11 bases between the germline ends. This chain's CDR3 is CASSEEAGAQETQYF. CDR3 coding DNA: TGTGCCAGCAGTGAAGAGGCAGGGGCGCAAGAGACCCAGTACTTC. Based on the CDR3 plus reference TRBV2 and TRBJ2-5, the full variable domain is EPEVTQTPSHQVTQMGQEVILRCVPISNHLYFYWYRQILGQKVEFLVSFYNNEISEKSEIFDDQFSVERPDGSNFTLKIRSTKLEDSAMYFCASSEEAGAQETQYFGPGTRLLVL.